The 17 T cell receptor beta chains reported below all come from one sample, sequenced in a study of T cells in Graves' hyperthyroidism and ophthalmopathy. Amplification of TCR beta CDR3 regions was performed using RNA transcripts as template. In the first-round RT-PCR of the TCR CDR3, the HTBI primer set was used. A single record per CDR3 protein comes from TCRdb applying MiXCR to the multiplex PCR reads. The table shows roughly 510,000 distinct CDR3 sequences, with around 43% occurring only once. The source material was peripheral blood or thyroid tissue (not recorded which). All receptors come from an adult woman with Graves' disease, either hyperthyroidism or ophthalmopathy (not recorded which).

This clonotype has ten or more counts. This chain connects TRBV15 to TRBJ1-5, with D maybe TRBD1 (6 bases). The germline V gene encodes CDR1 LNHNV and CDR2 YYDKDF (reference sequence). The CDR3 contains 12 residues. Trimming took off 4 bases at V and 12 bases at J, with 13 bases between the two ends. The CDR3 DNA reads TGTGCCACCAGCATCCTACAGGGACTCCAGCATTTT. Protein: CATSILQGLQHF.

A few counts support this clonotype. V usage is TRBV3-1 and J usage is TRBJ1-4, with TRBD1 matching over 10 bases. Germline CDR1 reads LGHDT; CDR2 reads YNNKEL (reference sequence). This CDR3 has 16 amino acids. The V segment lost 0 bases and the J segment 3 bases; nucleotides outside the gene matches: 1. Written as DNA, the CDR3 is TGTGCCAGCAGCCAAGACGGGACAGGGGCTAATGAAAAACTGTTTTTT. As protein: CASSQDGTGANEKLFF.

This clonotype was counted a few times. V gene TRBV7-8 combines with J gene TRBJ1-5; D unclear. The germline gives CDR1 SGHVS, CDR2 FQNEAQ. This CDR3 is built from 14 residues. V shed 3 bases and J shed 11 bases, with 17 bases lying between them. In nucleotides, the CDR3 is TGTGCCAGCAGCTTGTCCGGGAGCCAAGAGACCCAGCATTTT. Protein: CASSLSGSQETQHF.

The chain employs TRBV20-1 and TRBJ1-1, with D uncertain. Germline assignment: CDR1 DFQATT and CDR2 SNEGSKA (reference sequence). Between the trimmed V and J ends, which lost 1 base and 1 base, there was a span of 10 bases. The CDR3 has 14 amino acids. The CDR3 loop is CSARGRPRNTEAFF. CDR3 DNA sequence: TGCAGTGCTAGAGGTAGACCGAGGAACACTGAAGCTTTCTTT.

The V gene is TRBV29-1, the J gene TRBJ2-2, with a tentative D call TRBD2 (5 bases). The CDR3 is 17 residues long. From germline, CDR1 is SQVTM and CDR2 ANQGSEA. V lost 8 bases, J lost 2 bases, and 24 bases lay in between. CDR3 in amino acids: CSLSAGTRISNTGELFF. In DNA, the CDR3 is TGCAGCTTATCGGCCGGTACTAGAATTAGTAACACCGGGGAGCTGTTTTTT.

This clonotype was seen many times. J is TRBJ1-1 and V is TRBV15; D is possibly TRBD1 (5 bases). V gave up 5 bases and J gave up 2 bases, with 12 bases separating them. The CDR3 runs 14 residues. The V gene's germline CDR1 is LNHNV and CDR2 YYDKDF (reference sequence). CDR3 DNA sequence: TGTGCCACCAGCCCAAACCGGGACAACACTGAAGCTTTCTTT. It specifies CATSPNRDNTEAFF.

This clonotype occurred many times. This sequence joins TRBV24-1 and TRBJ2-5, with TRBD2 identical over 7 bases. With 5 bases clipped from V and 2 bases from J, the junction kept 4 bases outside the gene matches. The CDR3 extends over 14 amino acids. Germline CDR1 and CDR2: KGHDR and SFDVKD. CDR3 loop: CATSVGGGQETQYF. DNA of the CDR3: TGTGCCACCAGTGTTGGCGGGGGACAAGAGACCCAGTACTTC.

CDR3 DNA: TGTGCCAGCAGTGAATTGGTGGGGCCCACCGGTGAAGCTTTCTTT. Translating gives CASSELVGPTGEAFF. The V and J genes are TRBV25-1 and TRBJ1-1, with D maybe TRBD1 (5 bases). V lost 1 base to trimming and J lost 7 bases, with 16 bases between them. The CDR3 length is 15 residues. CDR1 is MGHDK and CDR2 is SYGVNS in the germline V gene.

The gene calls are TRBV7-9 and TRBJ2-5; the D gene is possibly TRBD2 (6 bases). Trimming cost V 5 bases and J 7 bases, with 20 bases left between them. The CDR3 has 15 residues. Germline V CDR1 and CDR2: SEHNR, FQNEAQ (reference sequence). As DNA, the CDR3 is TGTGCCAGCAGCCCCCCTTCGGGGGATCTTGGGACCCAGTACTTC. Translation: CASSPPSGDLGTQYF.

This clonotype came up a few times. V is TRBV10-3 and J is TRBJ2-7, with 12 bases matching TRBD2. This CDR3 region has 14 residues. The V and J ends lost 6 bases and 1 base, in that order; junction bases with no gene match: 1. Germline CDR1 is ENHRY and CDR2 is SYGVKD. This chain's CDR3 is CAIRGLAGSYEQYF. CDR3 sequence (DNA): TGTGCCATCAGGGGACTAGCGGGTTCCTACGAGCAGTACTTC.

The chain uses TRBV5-1 and TRBJ1-1, with 7 bases aligning to TRBD1. The V segment lost 4 bases and the J segment 2 bases; nucleotides outside the gene matches: 2. The germline gives CDR1 SGHRS, CDR2 YFSETQ. The CDR3 runs to 13 residues. The DNA of the CDR3 is TGCGCCAGCAGCGGACAGGACAACACTGAAGCTTTCTTT. This translates into CASSGQDNTEAFF.

This clonotype has at least ten counts. The V call is TRBV19, the J call TRBJ1-1, with 10 bases that match TRBD1. Germline loops: CDR1 LNHDA, CDR2 SQIVND (reference sequence). The ends lost 4 bases at V and 4 bases at J; junction bases unmatched: 6. The CDR3 is 15 residues long. CDR3 residues: CASSTRQGAVTEAFF. DNA for the CDR3: TGTGCCAGTAGTACTCGACAGGGGGCGGTCACTGAAGCTTTCTTT. The full variable domain, completed using reference TRBV19 and TRBJ1-1, is DGGITQSPKYLFRKEGQNVTLSCEQNLNHDAMYWYRQDPGQGLRLIYYSQIVNDFQKGDIAEGYSVSREKKESFPLTVTSAQKNPTAFYLCASSTRQGAVTEAFFGQGTRLTVV.

V gene TRBV20-1 combines with J gene TRBJ1-5; D may be TRBD1 (5 bases). The germline V gene encodes CDR1 DFQATT and CDR2 SNEGSKA (reference sequence). Trimming removed 0 bases from V and 2 bases from J, with 20 bases in between. CDR3 length equals 18 residues. The CDR3 sequence: CSARDLERGGSGNQPQHF. For the CDR3, the DNA is TGCAGTGCTAGAGATCTAGAGCGGGGGGGTAGCGGCAATCAGCCCCAGCATTTT.

This clonotype was seen ten or more times. The chain is built from TRBV7-9 and TRBJ1-2; D call uncertain. V lost 3 bases and J 6 bases, leaving 14 bases between the germline ends. The length of the CDR3 is 14 residues. CDR1 and CDR2 (germline): SEHNR, FQNEAQ (reference sequence). For the CDR3, the DNA is TGTGCCAGCAGCTTTCGGGGAGGCTTACATGGCTACACCTTC. Translation gives CASSFRGGLHGYTF.

This clonotype came up many times. The V gene is TRBV4-1, the J gene TRBJ1-4; D unclear. The CDR3 covers 12 residues. In germline, CDR1 is MGHRA, CDR2 YSYEKL. The germline V and J ends were trimmed by 3 bases and 11 bases, with 10 bases remaining between them. In DNA, the CDR3 is TGCGCCAGCAGCCACCCCCTCGGGAAACTGTTTTTT. Protein product: CASSHPLGKLFF.

A few counts support this clonotype. CDR3 DNA sequence: TGCAGCGACATCACAGGGGCCGGCTACACCTTC. This encodes CSDITGAGYTF. The rearrangement joins TRBV29-1 to TRBJ1-2; 7 positions agree with TRBD1. V lost 7 bases to trimming and J lost 8 bases; unmatched junction nucleotides: 7. This CDR3 spans 11 amino acids. Germline CDR1 and CDR2: SQVTM and ANQGSEA.

As concerns this clonotype: The conserved closing phenylalanine or tryptophan is absent in this CDR3, likely reflecting a read error. The chain is built from TRBV5-5 and TRBJ1-1; the D is unclear. CDR1 and CDR2 (germline): SGHKS, YYEKEE (reference sequence). The CDR3 extends over 13 amino acids. Between the trimmed V and J ends, which lost 2 bases and 4 bases, there was a span of 9 bases. CDR3 in DNA: TGTGCCAGCAGCTTAGTAGCGGGCACTGAAGCTTTCCTT. Protein product: CASSLVAGTEAFL.